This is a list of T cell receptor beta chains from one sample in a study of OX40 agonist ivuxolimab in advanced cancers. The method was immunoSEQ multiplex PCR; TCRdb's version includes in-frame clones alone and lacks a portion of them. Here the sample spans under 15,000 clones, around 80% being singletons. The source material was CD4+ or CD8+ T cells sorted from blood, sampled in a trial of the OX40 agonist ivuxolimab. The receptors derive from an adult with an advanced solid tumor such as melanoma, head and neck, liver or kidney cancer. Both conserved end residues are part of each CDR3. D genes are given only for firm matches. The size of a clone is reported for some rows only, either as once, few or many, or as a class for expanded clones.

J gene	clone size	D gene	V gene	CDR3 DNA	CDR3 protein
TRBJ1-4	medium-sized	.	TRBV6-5	TGTGCCAGCAGTTGGTCTCGAGGGGCAACTAATGAAAAACTGTTTTTT	CASSWSRGATNEKLFF
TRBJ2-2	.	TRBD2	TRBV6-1	TGTGCCAGCAGTGTGGGACTAGGTATCACCGGGGAGCTGTTTTTT	CASSVGLGITGELFF
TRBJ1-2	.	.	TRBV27	TGTGCCAGCAGTTCCTATCTCCTACAGGGCTCCTATGGCTACACCTTC	CASSSYLLQGSYGYTF
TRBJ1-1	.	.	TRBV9	TGTGCCAGCAGCGTAGATCTAGGGAACACTGAAGCTTTCTTT	CASSVDLGNTEAFF
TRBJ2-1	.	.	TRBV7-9	TGTGCCAGCAGCTTAGCGGGAGCTGATGGTGAGCAGTTCTTC	CASSLAGADGEQFF
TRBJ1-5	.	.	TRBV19	TGTGCCAGTAGTCTGGGCACGGCCCAGCATTTT	CASSLGTAQHF
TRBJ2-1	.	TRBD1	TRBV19	TGTGCCAGTAGTTTCCGACAGGGGATCAATGAGCAGTTCTTC	CASSFRQGINEQFF
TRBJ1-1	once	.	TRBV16	TGTGCCAGCAGCCAACCCGGAGGGGACGAAGCTTTCTTT	CASSQPGGDEAFF
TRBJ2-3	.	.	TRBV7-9	TGTGCCAGCAGCTCCTCCACAGATACGCAGTATTTT	CASSSSTDTQYF
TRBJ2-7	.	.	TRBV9	TGTGCCAGCAGCGTAGGAGGGACCCCCTACGAGCAGTACTTC	CASSVGGTPYEQYF
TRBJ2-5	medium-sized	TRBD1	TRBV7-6	TGTGCCAGCAGCATCCAGACAGGGGGCGTGGAGACCCAGTACTTC	CASSIQTGGVETQYF
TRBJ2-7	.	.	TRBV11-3	TGTGCCAGCAGCTTAAGGGGTTCGGGGAACGAGCAGTACTTC	CASSLRGSGNEQYF
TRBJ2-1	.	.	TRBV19	TGTGCCAGCTCCTTGTATACCTACAATGAGCAGTTCTTC	CASSLYTYNEQFF
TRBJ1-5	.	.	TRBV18	TGTGCCAGCCCACAGGTCAGGGGTATCAGCAATCAGCCCCAGCATTTT	CASPQVRGISNQPQHF
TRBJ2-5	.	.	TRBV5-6	TGTGCCAGCAGCTTAGCGTTAGGTATTGAGGACCAGTACTTC	CASSLALGIEDQYF
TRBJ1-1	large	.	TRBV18	TGTGCCAGCTCACCGAGAGACACTTATGAAGCTTTCTTT	CASSPRDTYEAFF
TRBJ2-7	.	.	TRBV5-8	TGTGCCAGCTGCCCGCGGGTCGGCGAGCAGTACTTC	CASCPRVGEQYF
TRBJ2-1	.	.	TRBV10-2	TGCGCCACCACCCAGGCGGTGAATGAGCAGTTCTTC	CATTQAVNEQFF
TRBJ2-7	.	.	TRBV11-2	TGTGCCAGCAGCTTAGGGGGACCTTCCTACGAGCAGTACTTC	CASSLGGPSYEQYF
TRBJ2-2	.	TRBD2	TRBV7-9	TGTGCCAGCAGCTCCTCTAGCGGGGCCGACACCGGGGAGCTGTTTTTT	CASSSSSGADTGELFF
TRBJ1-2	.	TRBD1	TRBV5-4	TGTGCCAGCAGCCGGGACAGGGGTAAGGAGGGCTACACCTTC	CASSRDRGKEGYTF
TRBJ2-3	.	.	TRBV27	TGTGCCAGCAGTCCGGAGTTGGGCACAGATACGCAGTATTTT	CASSPELGTDTQYF
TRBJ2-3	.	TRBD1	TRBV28	TGTGCCAGCAGTTCCCCGGACAGGGCTGGGGCAGATACGCAGTATTTT	CASSSPDRAGADTQYF
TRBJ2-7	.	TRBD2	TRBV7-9	TGTGCCAGCAGCCGGACTAGCGGGAGAACTTCCTACGAGCAGTACTTC	CASSRTSGRTSYEQYF
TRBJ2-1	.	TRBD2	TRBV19	TGTGCCAGTAGTATAGCTAGCGGATACTACAATGAGCAGTTCTTC	CASSIASGYYNEQFF
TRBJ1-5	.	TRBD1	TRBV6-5	TGTGCCAGCAGTCCACGGGACAGATTCAATCAGCCCCAGCATTTT	CASSPRDRFNQPQHF